A single sample is the source of the 12 T cell receptor beta chains below, sequenced in a study of CD8+ T cells in alopecia areata. cDNA reverse transcribed from extracted RNA served as the sequencing template. TCRdb keeps only in-frame clones here, not all; method: immunoSEQ multiplex PCR. The profile shows 150,000 to 200,000 clones, around 60% of them singletons. Regarding treatment: oral pan-JAK inhibitor, 5-10 mg twice daily. This specimen was CD8+ T cells sorted from blood, taken at week 24, from a patient treated with tofacitinib. These receptor sequences come from a human donor with alopecia areata.

The CDR3 reads CAWNRNTEAFF. Written as DNA, the CDR3 is TGTGCCTGGAACAGGAACACTGAAGCTTTCTTT. The V gene is TRBV30, the J gene TRBJ1-1, with D uncertain. The CDR3 is made up of 11 amino acids. Germline V gives CDR1 GTSNPN, CDR2 SVGIG (reference sequence). V was pared by 4 bases and J by 1 base, with 4 bases between.

V is TRBV30 and J is TRBJ1-4, with D perhaps matching TRBD1 (5 bases). The CDR3 has 15 residues. With 5 bases removed from V and 3 bases from J, the gap between germline ends came to 16 bases. Germline V CDR1 and CDR2: GTSNPN, SVGIG (reference sequence). CDR3 protein: CAWGLVGGANEKLFF. The CDR3 DNA follows: TGTGCCTGGGGGCTCGTCGGAGGGGCTAATGAAAAACTGTTTTTT. Using reference TRBV30 and TRBJ1-4 for the parts outside the CDR3, the full variable domain is SQTIHQWPATLVQPVGSPLSLECTVEGTSNPNLYWYRQAAGRGLQLLFYSVGIGQISSEVPQNLSASRPQDRQFILSSKKLLLSDSGFYLCAWGLVGGANEKLFFGSGTQLSVL.

This clone was seen a handful of times. In DNA form, the CDR3 reads TGCGCCAGCAGCCAAGACAGTCCGGGACAGGGTCGGTCTGAGCAGTTCTTC. Amino acids: CASSQDSPGQGRSEQFF. The chain links TRBV4-1 to TRBJ2-1, with 9 bases that match TRBD1. The CDR3 runs 17 residues. The ends lost 0 bases at V and 9 bases at J; junction bases unmatched: 12. CDR1 and CDR2 (germline): MGHRA, YSYEKL.

The J gene is TRBJ2-7, the V gene TRBV29-1, with 8 bases aligning to TRBD1. V was clipped by 0 bases and J by 0 bases; unmatched bases: 13. Germline V gene sequence: CDR1 SQVTM, CDR2 ANQGSEA. The CDR3 has 18 amino acids. The CDR3 DNA sequence: TGCAGCGTTGAAGATCGGGCGACAGGGGAATGGGACTCCTACGAGCAGTACTTC. Residues: CSVEDRATGEWDSYEQYF.

The chain employs TRBV27 and TRBJ1-2; 11 nucleotides match TRBD1. CDR3 size: 18 residues. V dropped 6 bases and J dropped 5; count of bases not matched to a gene: 17. Germline V gene lookup returns CDR1 MNHEY and CDR2 SMNVEV (reference sequence). The CDR3 loop reads CASSLDPRGQGARYGYTF. The CDR3, as DNA: TGTGCCAGCAGCCTCGATCCCCGTGGACAGGGGGCCCGGTATGGCTACACCTTC.

V gene TRBV4-1 combines with J gene TRBJ2-5; TRBD2 matches 12 bases. The germline gives CDR1 MGHRA, CDR2 YSYEKL. After removal of 4 bases from V and 2 bases from J, the junction contained 2 bases not matched to a gene. This CDR3 comprises 15 residues. CDR3 sequence reads: CASSRGTSGQETQYF. Here the CDR3 DNA reads TGCGCCAGCAGCCGGGGGACTAGCGGGCAAGAGACCCAGTACTTC.

This rearrangement joins TRBV19 to TRBJ2-7; 11 nucleotides line up with TRBD1. CDR1 is LNHDA, CDR2 SQIVND, per germline (reference sequence). Trimming at V came to 3 bases and at J to 5 bases, leaving 6 bases not matched to a gene. This CDR3 is 15 amino acids long. Here the CDR3 DNA reads TGTGCCAGTAGTATCCTGGGGACAGGGGGTGACGAGCAGTACTTC. As protein: CASSILGTGGDEQYF.

The chain combines TRBV30 with TRBJ1-2, with a possible D match to TRBD1 (6 bases). The V gene's germline CDR1 is GTSNPN and CDR2 SVGIG (reference sequence). V was trimmed by 3 bases and J by 8 bases, leaving 19 bases between them. This CDR3 contains 14 residues. This chain's CDR3 is CAWSAIDRNRGYTF. The DNA for the CDR3 is TGTGCCTGGAGCGCCATCGACAGGAACCGAGGCTACACCTTC.

V gene TRBV27 combines with J gene TRBJ2-3; possibly TRBD1 or TRBD2 for D (6 bases each). The V end lost 3 bases, the J end lost 5 bases, and 15 bases lay between the germline ends. Germline CDR1 is MNHEY and CDR2 is SMNVEV (reference sequence). The CDR3 runs to 15 residues. The CDR3 loop reads CASSLWLGGRDTQYF. The CDR3 region has the DNA TGTGCCAGCAGTTTGTGGTTGGGGGGCAGAGATACGCAGTATTTT.

The chain couples TRBV6-1 to TRBJ2-7; D not resolved. The V gene's germline CDR1 is MNHNS and CDR2 SASEGT. Trimming removed 4 bases from V and 0 bases from J, with 16 bases in between. The CDR3 covers 16 residues. The CDR3 loop is CASSALSTASSYEQYF. The DNA of the CDR3 is TGTGCCAGCAGTGCCCTCTCGACCGCCAGCTCCTACGAGCAGTACTTC.

This clone turned up a few times. The chain has TRBV29-1 and TRBJ2-1, with a weak D call TRBD2 (5 bases). The germline gives CDR1 SQVTM, CDR2 ANQGSEA. V lost 6 bases to trimming and J lost 3 bases, with 9 bases between them. There are 12 residues in the CDR3. CDR3 in DNA: TGCAGCGTCGACGACTACTACAATGAGCAGTTCTTC. It yields the protein CSVDDYYNEQFF.

The rearrangement uses TRBV4-1 and TRBJ2-7; D is unresolved. The ends were cut back, 5 bases at V and 7 bases at J, with 9 bases in the middle. The length of the CDR3 is 11 residues. Germline CDR1 and CDR2: MGHRA and YSYEKL. The chain's CDR3 is CASSNRVEQYF. The CDR3 DNA sequence: TGCGCCAGCAGCAACCGAGTTGAGCAGTACTTC.